This T cell receptor (beta chain) derives from a study of cytomegalovirus exposure and HLA in healthy donors (dated by TCRdb to 2017 to 2019). A note on the overall study: According to an earlier analysis of a few hundred of the donors, about 180 million T cells yielded over 90 million unique TCR beta sequences and around 300 Gb of sequence data. An early release that covered about 600 HLA-typed donors contained approximately 290 gigabases of sequencing data and 75 million to 100 million unique TCR sequences. Of the 300 to 500 genotyped donors, approximately 80% were placed in the genetic ancestry cluster associated with self-reported Caucasian donors. The aim of the study was to test whether cataloging public T cell receptors could identify signatures of past pathogen exposure. Using immunosequencing, the study profiled T cell repertoires from fewer than 700 subjects and related those repertoires to cytomegalovirus serostatus. A separate validation cohort of about 110 different subjects was used in addition to the 666-subject first cohort. To predict cytomegalovirus infection status, the study brought together high-throughput TCR immunosequencing, statistical association of individual TCRs with disease status, and machine learning. To study patterns of TCR occurrence, a later analysis re-analyzed previously published TCR beta repertoires from 500 to 850 donors and added high-resolution HLA genotyping. The later analysis used no new phenotypic data to find candidate immune exposures, relying instead on TCR beta sequences and their occurrence across donors. An earlier analysis of several hundred of the donors applied high-throughput TCR beta sequencing to assess whether each TCR beta V gene segment acted as functional or pseudogenic. Donor age, sex, ethnicity and CMV serostatus were compiled alongside the repertoire data. In a later genetic analysis, genome-wide SNP genotypes for about three fifths of the roughly 670 donors were used, and that subset was treated as a discovery cohort. Every discovery cohort repertoire had been produced on one sequencing platform. Both class I and class II loci were covered by HLA typing, at four-digit resolution. The number of donors typed differed by locus, with about 629-640 for A, B, C, DRB1 and DQB1, 522 for DQA1, some 570 for DPA1, and 450 to 480 for DPB1. About 5 DR-DQ haplotypes were handled as single units for association and clustering, since linkage in the cohort was strong. Among a few hundred genotyped donors of the cohort, an average of around 240,000 unique TCR beta nucleotide sequences were sequenced per donor, 15% to 20% of them non-productive. Beyond this particular receptor, the publication reports: The classifier was reported to diagnose cytomegalovirus status with high specificity and sensitivity in both the original cohort and the validation cohort. Assigning TCR associations to individual alleles was difficult when HLA alleles, especially DR and DQ, strongly co-occurred. A few of the identified cytomegalovirus-associated TCR beta chains were confirmed in vitro to be specific for cytomegalovirus antigens. A further reported finding was that TCR beta sequences accurately predicted the HLA-A and HLA-B alleles for most subjects in the first cohort. The study listed 150 to 200 TCR beta chains as associated with cytomegalovirus. Because HLA typing was unavailable for some donors at each locus, only the typed subset was used in association tests. Because counts were too low, around 18 rarely observed V segments, including chromosome 9 orphons, were left out of the earlier analysis of a few hundred of the donors. Roughly uniform sequencing depth across donors was assumed in presence/absence analyses, although this assumption may not hold. A group of highly shared sequence variants was considered likely to be a technical artifact of the sequencing pipeline. In a later analysis, HLA-associated TCR beta chains showed more clonal expansion and lower generation probabilities than non-associated chains that were equally common. For the cohort, immune exposure information was limited to CMV serostatus. Correlated functional status among segregating V segments might be attributable to linkage disequilibrium, but an unknown experimental factor could not be ruled out. Some IMGT-functional V segments, including TRBV6-2 and TRBV6-3, could not be told apart with the 87-base-pair reads, so those segments were excluded. In a later analysis, the rate of TCR association differed among HLA loci, with DRB1 alleles having the most associated TCRs and HLA-C alleles having the fewest. Specific HLA alleles were associated with roughly 16,000 TCR beta sequences at a false discovery rate of 0.05 in a later analysis. This cohort had only TCR beta chains sequenced, and the lack of alpha or paired-chain data limited which features could be detected. A later genetic analysis reported fewer N-insertions in productive TCRs among donors in an Asian-associated ancestry cluster than the roughly 700-donor mean. The authors suggested that the approach could potentially be extended to other disease states and immunological phenotypes. In a later analysis, several top co-occurrence clusters were reported to appear linked to parvovirus B19, influenza, CMV and Epstein-Barr virus. A later analysis found that most CMV-associated TCR beta chains appeared HLA-restricted, with HLA associations seemingly driven largely by CMV exposure. An earlier analysis of around 500 of the donors showed that most TCR beta V segments appeared in productive rearrangements either about 87% or about 30% of the time, which broadly matched IMGT annotations. Across donors, most TCR sequences were observed very rarely, whereas some public TCRs were present in many individuals. A later genetic analysis associated a missense DCLRE1C variant with V-gene and J-gene trimming of TCR beta chains, and an independent cohort replicated the association.

On this clone itself: Its target antigen remains unknown. No base-level quality is on record; no much larger clone is a single base apart.

Library preparation was by the immunoSEQ multiplex PCR assay. For the multiplex PCR, a mixture combining 60 forward primers for TCR Vbeta segments and 13 reverse primers for TCR Jbeta segments was used. The CDR3 region of rearranged TCR beta genes was amplified from genomic DNA by a multiplex PCR assay. The Illumina HiSeq System was used to sequence the amplified TCR beta libraries as 87-base-pair reads. As for the original processing: A later analysis counted 65 million to 90 million unique TCR beta chains across the 666 repertoires, and some 11 million of these chains were shared by at least two donors. Raw reads were error-corrected and collapsed into unique sequences by a nearest-neighbor algorithm in which closely related sequences were merged to remove PCR and sequencing errors. CDR3 sequences were aligned to IMGT reference sequences to assign V, D and J gene segments. For a sequence to be retained, a match of at least six nucleotides to both a V gene segment and a J gene segment was required. A rearrangement was called productive if the CDR3 had no stop codons and remained in frame with V and J, and every other rearrangement was called non-productive. Following IMGT convention, CDR3 was defined as the stretch from the second conserved V-encoded cysteine to the conserved J-encoded phenylalanine. The earlier analysis of a few hundred of the donors excluded any sequence lacking an unambiguous match to a single V gene segment. In an earlier analysis of almost 600 of the donors, a V segment was called functional when productive rearrangements were above 56.7%, and segregating when the standard deviation between donors exceeded 5%. A statistical classification framework was built to diagnose cytomegalovirus status from the catalog of TCR beta chain sequences. V and J gene assignment, in a later analysis, came from comparing TCR nucleotide sequences with IMGT/GENE-DB human TR gene sequences. A later analysis assigned CDR3 sequences and most-parsimonious VDJ recombination scenarios with the TCRdist pipeline. In a later analysis, every TCR beta chain was defined by the combination of its CDR3 amino acid sequence and its V-gene family, and reads without a unique V-gene family were dropped. In a later analysis, 550 to 650 highly shared, low-generation-probability nucleotide sequences were removed to address suspected cross-contamination and a sequencing artifact. A later analysis calculated a clonal expansion index for each public chain from normalized within-repertoire ranks of inferred template counts. A later analysis computed generation probabilities with a VDJ recombination model fitted to out-of-frame rearrangements, and checked the results against IGoR. In a later analysis, TCR-TCR, TCR-HLA and TCR-CMV co-occurrence was scored with hypergeometric tests, and a repertoire-size bias correction was applied to TCR pairs. To estimate false discovery rates, a later analysis permuted the HLA or CMV assignments 20 times. A later analysis grouped co-occurring TCRs with DBSCAN, adding TCRdist sequence similarity when clustering within HLA-allele-positive subsets. Co-occurrence clustering excluded repertoires with fewer than 30,000 or more than 120,000 public chains, plus five with anomalous nucleotide sharing. This immuneACCESS table, as held by TCRdb, lists in-frame sequences with V and J called but not all clones. Of the missing ones, under half trace to an unresolved V gene in checked studies; the others have no known cause. V, J and clone size are taken as reported in that table, and D and trimming were inferred from the DNA itself. A total of more than 95,000 clones appear in this sample, 74% of them only once. The ten biggest clones cover approximately 4% of the sample.

The CDR3 contains 12 residues, cysteine and phenylalanine counted. This entry keeps only the CDR3 DNA: 36 bases, framed from base 1. V loses 5 bases of germline sequence and J loses 5 bases, and the interval between the two ends is 10 bases. The germline V gene sets CDR1 to SGDLS and CDR2 to YYNGEE. The cohort was made up of roughly 670 healthy bone marrow donors. At the time of sampling, all cohort members were nominally healthy, though unrecorded immune exposures were likely present. The donor was CMV seropositive and belonged to the group of 250 to 350 seropositive cohort members. Every donor gave a peripheral blood sample, and the peripheral blood mononuclear cells from that sample were used for TCR beta sequencing. Genomic DNA was extracted from the blood cell samples with the Qiagen DNeasy Blood Extraction Kit.

Material: PBMCs. The chain uses TRBV9 and TRBJ1-1, with no reliable assignment of the D segment. This clonotype originated in a man aged 40-50 years in good health and CMV-seropositive. CDR3 region: CASSQSGTEAFF. The nucleotides are TGTGCCAGCAGTCAGTCGGGAACTGAAGCTTTCTTT.